This TCR beta chain was observed in a study of control samples from healthy donors and cancer patients (dated by TCRdb to between 2020 and 2021). Points on this clone: The antigen it binds to is not known. No per-base quality is available; no much larger clone lies one base away.

V and J are truncated by 5 bases and 7 bases respectively, leaving an intervening sequence of 12 bases. Its CDR3 holds 12 amino acids, cysteine through phenylalanine. Just CDR3 DNA is preserved here, 36 bases in frame from base 1. The germline V gene (reference sequence) specifies SEHNR as CDR1 and FQNEAQ as CDR2. The library was obtained by the immunoSEQ multiplex PCR assay. TCRdb obtained this table from immuneACCESS and retained in-frame rearrangements with V and J assigned. These tables miss some clones; where compared with another copy, unresolved V genes account for less than half of the shortfall, and the remainder is unexplained. The sample contains around 100,000 clones, around nine tenths of them found a single time. 3.5% to 4.5% of the sample comes from the top ten.

This clonotype was obtained from a woman between 18 and 30 years old in good health. The specimen was blood. Here the chain combines TRBV7-9 and TRBJ2-7; a tentative D call is TRBD2 (5 bases match). CDR3 sequence: CASSLSAKEQYF. The bases read TGTGCCAGCAGCCTTAGCGCTAAAGAGCAGTACTTC.